These 15 T cell receptor beta chains were sequenced from one sample in a study of technical replicates of blood from a few donors. The method was immunoSEQ multiplex PCR; TCRdb's version includes in-frame clones alone and lacks a portion of them. The data contain under 95,000 clones, 95% to 98% of them seen just once; the ten biggest clones take up more than 0.12%. The material sequenced was T cells isolated from PBMCs. These receptors all stem from a human donor in good health.

This chain connects TRBV13 to TRBJ2-1, with D hard to call. The CDR3 runs 14 residues. V lost 1 base, J lost 0 bases, and 4 bases lay in between. Looked up from germline, CDR1 is PRHDT and CDR2 is FYEKMQ (reference sequence). The CDR3 region has the DNA TGTGCCAGCAGCTTAGATAGCTCCTACAATGAGCAGTTCTTC. This encodes CASSLDSSYNEQFF.

The J gene is TRBJ2-3, the V gene TRBV2, with D possibly matching TRBD2 (6 bases). V was pared by 8 bases and J by 1 base, with 13 bases between. CDR1 is SNHLY, CDR2 FYNNEI, per germline. The CDR3 extends over 14 amino acids. The CDR3 spells CASLRGLGTDTQYF. In DNA, the CDR3 is TGTGCCAGCTTAAGGGGACTTGGCACAGATACGCAGTATTTT.

The rearrangement links TRBV9 to TRBJ1-2; 10 bases map to TRBD1. With 0 bases clipped from V and 4 bases from J, the junction kept 3 bases outside the gene matches. The CDR3 has 15 amino acids. CDR1 SGDLS and CDR2 YYNGEE come from the germline V gene. The CDR3 region is CASSVEGTGAYGYTF. The CDR3 nucleotides read TGTGCCAGCAGCGTAGAGGGGACAGGGGCCTATGGCTACACCTTC.

The chain couples TRBV7-9 to TRBJ2-1; 10 bases are a match to TRBD1. After removal of 1 base from V and 7 bases from J, the junction contained 10 bases not matched to a gene. The CDR3 extends over 17 amino acids. The germline CDR1 and CDR2 sequences are SEHNR and FQNEAQ (reference sequence). CDR3 in amino acids: CASSLVRGDRGDNEQFF. The CDR3 DNA sequence: TGTGCCAGCAGCTTAGTCCGAGGGGACAGGGGTGATAATGAGCAGTTCTTC.

V is TRBV6-1 and J is TRBJ2-6, with 11 bases aligning to TRBD1. V lost 2 bases to trimming and J lost 0 bases; unmatched junction nucleotides: 6. Per germline, CDR1 MNHNS and CDR2 SASEGT. The CDR3 covers 19 residues. The CDR3 nucleotides read TGTGCCAGCAGTGAACCCCGCGGACAGGGGGCCTCTGGGGCCAACGTCCTGACTTTC. The encoded protein is CASSEPRGQGASGANVLTF.

The rearrangement joins TRBV28 to TRBJ2-7, with unresolved D. Trimming pared 6 bases from V and 0 bases from J, leaving 9 bases between. CDR1 is MDHEN, CDR2 SYDVKM, per germline. The CDR3 is made up of 13 amino acids. CDR3: CASRTVYSYEQYF. Here the CDR3 DNA reads TGTGCCAGCAGAACAGTTTACTCCTACGAGCAGTACTTC.

J is TRBJ1-5 and V is TRBV5-4, with D maybe TRBD1 (6 bases). This CDR3 is built from 15 residues. V was clipped by 4 bases and J by 7 bases, with 18 bases between them. Germline lookup yields CDR1 SGHNT and CDR2 YYREEE (reference sequence). The CDR3 coding sequence is TGTGCCAGCAGCAGCGGTGGGGGGGCTGGGCAGCCCCAGCATTTT. This encodes CASSSGGGAGQPQHF.

The CDR3 DNA is TGCAGCGACAGGAAAGCTTATGGCTACACCTTC. Its protein product is CSDRKAYGYTF. The rearrangement uses TRBV29-1 and TRBJ1-2; tentatively, D is TRBD1 (5 bases). The CDR3 covers 11 residues. Trimming removed 7 bases at V and 5 bases at J, with 11 bases between. CDR1 and CDR2 (germline): SQVTM, ANQGSEA.

Only one count was recorded for this clone. The V gene is TRBV2, the J gene TRBJ2-7; D call uncertain. The CDR3 is made up of 11 amino acids. Looked up from germline, CDR1 is SNHLY and CDR2 is FYNNEI. The V end was cut by 8 bases, the J end by 8 bases, with 13 bases between. In nucleotides, the CDR3 is TGTGCCAGCGCCTTAACTTTTCAGCAGTACTTC. It specifies CASALTFQQYF. The entire variable domain, with the rest obtained from reference TRBV2 and TRBJ2-7, is as follows: EPEVTQTPSHQVTQMGQEVILRCVPISNHLYFYWYRQILGQKVEFLVSFYNNEISEKSEIFDDQFSVERPDGSNFTLKIRSTKLEDSAMYFCASALTFQQYFGPGTRLTVT.

The chain employs TRBV29-1 and TRBJ1-1, with no clear D. Trimming took 7 bases from V and 0 from J, leaving 12 bases between them. The CDR3 has 13 amino acids. The germline gives CDR1 SQVTM, CDR2 ANQGSEA. CDR3 protein: CSGGANLNTEAFF. The CDR3 DNA follows: TGCAGCGGAGGAGCGAACTTGAACACTGAAGCTTTCTTT.

V usage is TRBV27 and J usage is TRBJ2-3; D unresolved. The CDR3 extends over 16 amino acids. Between the trimmed V and J ends, which lost 2 bases and 6 bases, there was a span of 18 bases. Germline assignment: CDR1 MNHEY and CDR2 SMNVEV (reference sequence). The CDR3 coding sequence is TGTGCCAGCAGTTTAGAGCATAAAGCCCAGGCCGATACGCAGTATTTT. Amino acid sequence: CASSLEHKAQADTQYF.

This chain connects TRBV2 to TRBJ2-7, with a possible D match to TRBD2 (5 bases). The germline V gene has CDR1 SNHLY and CDR2 FYNNEI. V lost 1 base and J lost 6, with 16 bases in between. The CDR3 length is 15 residues. Here the CDR3 DNA reads TGTGCCAGCAGTGAAGAGGGAGCAACCTCCGGCGAGCAGTACTTC. Translated: CASSEEGATSGEQYF. Full variable domain (outside the CDR3, taken from reference TRBV2 and TRBJ2-7): EPEVTQTPSHQVTQMGQEVILRCVPISNHLYFYWYRQILGQKVEFLVSFYNNEISEKSEIFDDQFSVERPDGSNFTLKIRSTKLEDSAMYFCASSEEGATSGEQYFGPGTRLTVT.

The rearrangement joins TRBV6-1 to TRBJ1-5; no firm D call. The CDR3 loop spans 10 amino acids. V was cut by 8 bases and J by 5 bases, with 4 bases left in between. The V gene's germline CDR1 is MNHNS and CDR2 SASEGT. CDR3 in amino acids: CASHYQPQHF. In DNA, the CDR3 is TGTGCCAGCCACTATCAGCCCCAGCATTTT.

The V and J genes are TRBV10-2 and TRBJ2-2, with D possibly TRBD2 on 6 matching bases. Per the germline V gene, CDR1 is WSHSY and CDR2 is SAAADI. V was trimmed by 0 bases and J by 7 bases, leaving 12 bases between them. The CDR3 totals 15 residues. CDR3 sequence reads: CASSESYGRVGELFF. In DNA form, the CDR3 reads TGCGCCAGCAGTGAGTCGTACGGGAGAGTCGGGGAGCTGTTTTTT.

This chain connects TRBV7-9 to TRBJ2-7; possible D gene TRBD2, 5 bases. CDR1 and CDR2 from the germline V gene are SEHNR and FQNEAQ (reference sequence). V lost 3 bases and J 2 bases, leaving 20 bases between the germline ends. The CDR3 extends over 17 amino acids. Here the CDR3 reads CASSFGMSRVGAYEQYF. DNA of the CDR3: TGTGCCAGCAGCTTTGGTATGAGTCGGGTGGGAGCCTACGAGCAGTACTTC.